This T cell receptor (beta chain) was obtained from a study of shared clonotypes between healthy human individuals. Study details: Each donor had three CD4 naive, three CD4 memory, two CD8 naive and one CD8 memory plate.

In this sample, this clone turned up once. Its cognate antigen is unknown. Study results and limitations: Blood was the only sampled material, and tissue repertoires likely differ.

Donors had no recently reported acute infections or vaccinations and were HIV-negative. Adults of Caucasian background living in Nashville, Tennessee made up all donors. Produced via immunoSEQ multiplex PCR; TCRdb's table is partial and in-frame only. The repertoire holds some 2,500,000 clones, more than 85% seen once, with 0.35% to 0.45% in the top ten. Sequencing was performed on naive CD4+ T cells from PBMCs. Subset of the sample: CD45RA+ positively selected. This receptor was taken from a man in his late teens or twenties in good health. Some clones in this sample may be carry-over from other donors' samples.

CDR3 in amino acids: CASRMGYSYEQYF. DNA of the CDR3: TGTGCCAGCAGGATGGGGTACTCCTACGAGCAGTACTTC. The rearrangement uses TRBV6-1 and TRBJ2-7; D is uncertain. This CDR3 is 13 amino acids long. The germline gives CDR1 MNHNS, CDR2 SASEGT. Trimming cost V 6 bases and J 0 bases, with 9 bases left between them.